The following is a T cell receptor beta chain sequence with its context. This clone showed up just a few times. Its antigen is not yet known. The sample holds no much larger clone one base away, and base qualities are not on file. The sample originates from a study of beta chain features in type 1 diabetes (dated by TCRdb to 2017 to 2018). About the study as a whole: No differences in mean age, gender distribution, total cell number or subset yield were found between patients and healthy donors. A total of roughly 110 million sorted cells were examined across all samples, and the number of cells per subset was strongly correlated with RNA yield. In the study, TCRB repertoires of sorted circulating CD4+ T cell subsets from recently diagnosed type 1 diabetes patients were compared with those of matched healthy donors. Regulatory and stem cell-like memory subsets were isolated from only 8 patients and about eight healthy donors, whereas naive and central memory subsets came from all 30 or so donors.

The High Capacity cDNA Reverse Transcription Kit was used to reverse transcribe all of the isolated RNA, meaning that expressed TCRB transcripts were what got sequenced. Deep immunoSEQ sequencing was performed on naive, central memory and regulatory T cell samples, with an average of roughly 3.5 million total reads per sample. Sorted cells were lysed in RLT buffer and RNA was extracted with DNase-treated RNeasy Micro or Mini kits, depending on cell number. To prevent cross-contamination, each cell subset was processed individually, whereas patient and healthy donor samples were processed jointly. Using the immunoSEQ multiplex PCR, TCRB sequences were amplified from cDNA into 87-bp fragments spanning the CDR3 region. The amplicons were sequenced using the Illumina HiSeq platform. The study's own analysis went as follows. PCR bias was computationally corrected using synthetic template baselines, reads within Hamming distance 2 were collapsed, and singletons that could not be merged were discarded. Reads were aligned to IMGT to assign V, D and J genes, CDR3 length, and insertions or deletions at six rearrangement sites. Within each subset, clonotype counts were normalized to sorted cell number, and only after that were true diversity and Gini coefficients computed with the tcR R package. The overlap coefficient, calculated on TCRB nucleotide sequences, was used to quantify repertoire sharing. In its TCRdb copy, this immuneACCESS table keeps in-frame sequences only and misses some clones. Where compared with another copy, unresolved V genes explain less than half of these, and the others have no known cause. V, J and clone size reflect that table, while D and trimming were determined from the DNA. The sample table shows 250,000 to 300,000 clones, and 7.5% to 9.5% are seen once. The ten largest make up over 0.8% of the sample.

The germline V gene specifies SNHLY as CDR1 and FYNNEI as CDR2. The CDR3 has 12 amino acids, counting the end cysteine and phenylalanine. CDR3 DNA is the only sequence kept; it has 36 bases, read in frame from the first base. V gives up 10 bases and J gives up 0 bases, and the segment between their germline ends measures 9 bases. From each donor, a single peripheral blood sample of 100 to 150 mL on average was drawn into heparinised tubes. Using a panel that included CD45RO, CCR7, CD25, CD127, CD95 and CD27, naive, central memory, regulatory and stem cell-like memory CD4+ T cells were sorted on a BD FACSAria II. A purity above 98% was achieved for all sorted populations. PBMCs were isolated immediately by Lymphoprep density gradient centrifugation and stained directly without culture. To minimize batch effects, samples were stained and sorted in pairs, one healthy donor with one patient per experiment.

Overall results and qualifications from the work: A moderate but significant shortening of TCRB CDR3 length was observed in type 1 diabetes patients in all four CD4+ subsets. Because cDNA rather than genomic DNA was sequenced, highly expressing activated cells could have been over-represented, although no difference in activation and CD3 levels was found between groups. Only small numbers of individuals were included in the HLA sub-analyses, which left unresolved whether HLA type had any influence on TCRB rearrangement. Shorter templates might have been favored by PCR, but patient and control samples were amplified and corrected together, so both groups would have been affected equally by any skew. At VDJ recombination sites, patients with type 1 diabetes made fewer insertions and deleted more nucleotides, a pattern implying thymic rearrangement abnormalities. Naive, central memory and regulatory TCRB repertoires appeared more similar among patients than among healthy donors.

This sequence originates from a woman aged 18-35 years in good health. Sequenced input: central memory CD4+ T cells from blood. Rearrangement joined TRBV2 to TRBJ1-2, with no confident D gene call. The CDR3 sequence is CANGGTNYGYTF. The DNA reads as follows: TGTGCCAATGGAGGAACTAACTATGGCTACACCTTC.